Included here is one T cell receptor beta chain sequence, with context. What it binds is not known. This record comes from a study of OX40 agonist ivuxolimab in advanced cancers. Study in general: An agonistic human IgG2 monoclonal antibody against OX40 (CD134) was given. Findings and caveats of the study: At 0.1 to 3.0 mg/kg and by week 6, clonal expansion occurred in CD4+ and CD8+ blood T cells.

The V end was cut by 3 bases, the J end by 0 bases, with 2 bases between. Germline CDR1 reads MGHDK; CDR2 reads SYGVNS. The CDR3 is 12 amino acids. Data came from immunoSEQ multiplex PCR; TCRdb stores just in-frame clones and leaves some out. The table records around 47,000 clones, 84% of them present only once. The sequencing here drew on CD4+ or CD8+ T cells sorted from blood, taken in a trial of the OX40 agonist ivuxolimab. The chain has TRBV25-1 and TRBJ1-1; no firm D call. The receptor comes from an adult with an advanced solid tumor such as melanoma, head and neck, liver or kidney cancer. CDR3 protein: CASSDMNTEAFF. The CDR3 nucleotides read TGTGCCAGCAGTGACATGAACACTGAAGCTTTCTTT.